This TCR beta chain was captured by sequencing in a study of neoadjuvant anti-PD-1 for oral cavity cancer. Study-level information: Before surgery, most patients got three to four biweekly 3 mg/kg nivolumab doses. Study-level findings and limits: Higher pretreatment Treg/Th17 ratios tracked higher pretreatment blood clonality. Each response group had just a few patients in TCR analyses.

Blood cells were analyzed directly, without culture or expansion. This clone occurred a few times. Its antigen is not known. CDR3 length: 13 residues. The germline CDR1 and CDR2 sequences are SEHNR and FQNEAQ (reference sequence). Trimming left V 1 base short and J 4 bases short, with 8 bases between. This table comes from immunoSEQ multiplex PCR, and its TCRdb copy is limited to in-frame clones, with some not included. Of 75,000 or so clones detected, approximately 84% appear once; the ten largest clones hold around 3.1%. This sequence joins TRBV7-9 and TRBJ2-7, with unresolved D. The sample in question was PBMCs, obtained before nivolumab (anti-PD-1) treatment. The TCR comes from a person aged 40 to 85 with oral cavity squamous cell carcinoma. This chain's CDR3 is CASSLELGYEQYF. The CDR3 bases are TGTGCCAGCAGCTTAGAGCTCGGATACGAGCAGTACTTC.